Below, 17 T cell receptor beta chains from the same sample are listed, as sequenced in a study of T cell responses to AZD1222 COVID-19 vaccine. Only in-frame clones appear in the TCRdb table, and some are missing; sequencing was by immunoSEQ multiplex PCR. The data show approximately 110,000 clones, 89% seen once. The sample consisted of peripheral blood, taken on day 0 of AZD1222 vaccination. The source is an adult in good health.

The rearrangement uses TRBV10-3 and TRBJ2-1; 14 positions match TRBD2. CDR3 length: 19 residues. The germline V gene has CDR1 ENHRY and CDR2 SYGVKD. V was pared by 3 bases and J by 4 bases, with 11 bases of the junction left unmatched. CDR3 protein: CAISEGTSGSRNPYNEQFF. The CDR3 coding sequence is TGTGCCATCAGTGAAGGGACTAGCGGGAGTAGGAACCCGTACAATGAGCAGTTCTTC.

This chain uses TRBV5-1 with TRBJ1-2, with TRBD1 identical over 11 bases. Unmatched junction bases numbered 8, after V lost 8 bases and J lost 8 bases. The CDR3 consists of 13 residues. Germline V gene lookup returns CDR1 SGHRS and CDR2 YFSETQ. The DNA for the CDR3 is TGCGCCAGTGGTCCGGGACAGGGGGGCGGCTACACCTTC. The encoded protein is CASGPGQGGGYTF.

The chain employs TRBV9 and TRBJ1-3; D remains unclear. The germline V and J ends were trimmed by 0 bases and 4 bases, with 11 bases remaining between them. Germline V gene sequence: CDR1 SGDLS, CDR2 YYNGEE. This CDR3 comprises 15 residues. CDR3 sequence reads: CASSVESGFGNTIYF. CDR3 sequence (DNA): TGTGCCAGCAGCGTAGAGTCCGGGTTCGGAAACACCATATATTTT.

This sequence joins TRBV7-2 and TRBJ2-5; 9 bases match TRBD2. The CDR3 totals 13 residues. The germline gives CDR1 SGHTA, CDR2 FQGNSA. Trimming at V came to 3 bases and at J to 4 bases, leaving 0 bases not matched to a gene. CDR3 amino acids: CASSFSGGETQYF. In DNA form, the CDR3 reads TGTGCCAGCAGCTTTAGCGGGGGAGAGACCCAGTACTTC.

This rearrangement joins TRBV7-9 to TRBJ2-1; D possibly matches TRBD1 or TRBD2 (5 bases each). The CDR3 loop spans 16 amino acids. Germline V gene lookup returns CDR1 SEHNR and CDR2 FQNEAQ (reference sequence). The V and J ends lost 2 bases and 7 bases respectively, with 18 bases between them. CDR3: CASSLIYIGAGNEQFF. For the CDR3, the DNA is TGTGCCAGCAGCTTAATTTACATCGGGGCGGGTAATGAGCAGTTCTTC.

V is TRBV5-1 and J is TRBJ2-3, with 10 bases lining up with TRBD1. Trimming removed 4 bases from V and 3 bases from J; junction bases left unmatched: 5. In germline, CDR1 is SGHRS, CDR2 YFSETQ. The CDR3 is 15 residues long. The CDR3 region is CASSRGQGGTDTQYF. CDR3 nucleotides: TGCGCCAGCAGCAGAGGACAGGGGGGGACAGATACGCAGTATTTT.

The J gene is TRBJ1-2, the V gene TRBV7-8; D uncertain. Germline values: CDR1 SGHVS, CDR2 FQNEAQ. The CDR3 contains 14 residues. The V end lost 5 bases, the J end lost 6 bases, and 16 bases lay between the germline ends. The CDR3 sequence is CASSARTPRNGYTF. CDR3 coding DNA: TGTGCCAGCAGCGCCCGGACCCCGAGAAATGGCTACACCTTC.

This clone was counted only a few times. The gene calls are TRBV6-5 and TRBJ1-4, with no clear D. Trimming stripped 2 bases from V and 1 base from J, with 11 bases between. The CDR3 spans 16 residues. Germline V CDR1 and CDR2: MNHEY, SVGAGI. The CDR3 DNA follows: TGTGCCAGCAGTTACACCCCGGAGGGAACTAATGAAAAACTGTTTTTT. It is translated as CASSYTPEGTNEKLFF.

The rearrangement joins TRBV5-8 to TRBJ2-5, with 16 bases that match TRBD2. The germline V gene has CDR1 SGHTS and CDR2 YDEGEE. The CDR3 runs 17 residues. V lost 5 bases and J lost 2; bases outside the gene matches: 6. The DNA for the CDR3 is TGTGCCAGCAGGCTGGGACTAGCGGGGGGGCCGCAAGAGACCCAGTACTTC. Translation gives CASRLGLAGGPQETQYF.

The CDR3 DNA is TGTGCCAGTAAAAGTAGTGGGTCGGCAGAAAATTCACCCCTCCACTTT. Protein sequence: CASKSSGSAENSPLHF. This sequence joins TRBV19 and TRBJ1-6; no reliable D call. V shed 7 bases and J shed 7 bases, with 20 bases lying between them. This CDR3 contains 16 residues. Germline CDR1 reads LNHDA; CDR2 reads SQIVND (reference sequence).

The chain recombines TRBV5-1 with TRBJ1-5; 8 bases map to TRBD1. CDR3 length: 15 residues. J lost 4 bases, V lost 4 bases, and 7 bases had no gene match. CDR1 SGHRS and CDR2 YFSETQ come from the germline V gene. CDR3 sequence (DNA): TGCGCCAGCAGCGGAGGGACAGGTTCAAATCAGCCCCAGCATTTT. It yields the protein CASSGGTGSNQPQHF. Full variable domain (missing parts from reference TRBV5-1 and TRBJ1-5): KAGVTQTPRYLIKTRGQQVTLSCSPISGHRSVSWYQQTPGQGLQFLFEYFSETQRNKGNFPGRFSGRQFSNSRSEMNVSTLELGDSALYLCASSGGTGSNQPQHFGDGTRLSIL.

Written as DNA, the CDR3 is TGCGCCAGCAGTCCAGGTTACAATGAGCAGTTCTTC. Translating it yields CASSPGYNEQFF. This rearrangement joins TRBV10-1 to TRBJ2-1; no clear D. The length of the CDR3 is 12 residues. Deletions cut 5 bases from V and 4 bases from J, with 6 bases between. In germline, CDR1 is WNHNN, CDR2 SYGVQD (reference sequence).

The V call is TRBV6-1, the J call TRBJ1-2, with D perhaps TRBD1 (5 bases). Trimming removed 2 bases from V and 6 bases from J, with 16 bases in between. CDR3 length equals 15 residues. Germline assignment: CDR1 MNHNS and CDR2 SASEGT. The CDR3 sequence is CASSEPGSMPHGYTF. The CDR3 DNA is TGTGCCAGCAGTGAACCAGGGTCCATGCCCCATGGCTACACCTTC.

The chain has TRBV3-1 (or the pseudogene TRBV3-2) and TRBJ2-1; TRBD2 matches 9 bases. V lost 4 bases, J lost 3 bases, and 7 bases stayed unmatched. This CDR3 is built from 16 residues. Germline V CDR1 and CDR2: LGHDT, YNNKEL (reference sequence). The CDR3 nucleotides are TGTGCCAGCAGCCGAAGCCTAGCGGGAATCTACAATGAGCAGTTCTTC. Translation: CASSRSLAGIYNEQFF.

This sequence joins TRBV2 and TRBJ1-5; tentatively, D is TRBD1 (5 bases). The germline V gene has CDR1 SNHLY and CDR2 FYNNEI. This CDR3 is built from 12 residues. Trimming removed 9 bases from V and 3 bases from J, with 9 bases in between. In DNA form, the CDR3 reads TGTGCCAGTGGACACAACAATCAGCCCCAGCATTTT. Residues: CASGHNNQPQHF.

The rearrangement links TRBV6-5 to TRBJ1-2; no clear D. CDR1 and CDR2 from the germline V gene are MNHEY and SVGAGI. The CDR3 consists of 12 residues. The germline V and J ends were trimmed by 7 bases and 8 bases, with 14 bases remaining between them. The CDR3 reads CASKKGVWGYTF. In DNA form, the CDR3 reads TGTGCCAGCAAGAAAGGTGTATGGGGCTACACCTTC.

In this sample, this clone turned up once. The rearrangement uses TRBV5-6 and TRBJ1-5; possible D gene TRBD1, 6 bases. The CDR3 sequence is 14 residues long. Germline lookup yields CDR1 SGHDT and CDR2 YYEEEE. V gave up 2 bases and J gave up 4 bases, with 10 bases separating them. DNA of the CDR3: TGTGCCAGCAGCTTTAGGGGGTGGAATCAGCCCCAGCATTTT. Encoded protein: CASSFRGWNQPQHF.